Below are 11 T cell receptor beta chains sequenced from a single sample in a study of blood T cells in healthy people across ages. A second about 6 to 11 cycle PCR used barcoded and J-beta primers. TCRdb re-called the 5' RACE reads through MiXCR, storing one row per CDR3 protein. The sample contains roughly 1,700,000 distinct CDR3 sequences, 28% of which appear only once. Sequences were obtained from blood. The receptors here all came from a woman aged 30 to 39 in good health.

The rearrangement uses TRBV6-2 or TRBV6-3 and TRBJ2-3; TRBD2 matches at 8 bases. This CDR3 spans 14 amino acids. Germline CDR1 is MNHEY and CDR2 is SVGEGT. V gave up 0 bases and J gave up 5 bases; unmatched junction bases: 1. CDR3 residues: CASSYSLAGDTQYF. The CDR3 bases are TGTGCCAGCAGTTACTCTCTAGCGGGAGATACGCAGTATTTT.

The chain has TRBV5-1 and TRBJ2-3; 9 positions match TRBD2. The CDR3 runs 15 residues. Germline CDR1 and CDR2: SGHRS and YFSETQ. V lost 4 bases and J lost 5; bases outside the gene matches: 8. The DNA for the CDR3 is TGCGCCAGCAGCGGCGGGGGGGCCGAGGAAGATACGCAGTATTTT. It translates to CASSGGGAEEDTQYF.

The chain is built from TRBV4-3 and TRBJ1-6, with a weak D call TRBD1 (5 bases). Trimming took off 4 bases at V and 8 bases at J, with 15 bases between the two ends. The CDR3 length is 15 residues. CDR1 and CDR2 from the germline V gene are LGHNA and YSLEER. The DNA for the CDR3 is TGCGCCAGCAGCCTAACTCAGGGTGTCTATTCACCCCTCCACTTT. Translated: CASSLTQGVYSPLHF.

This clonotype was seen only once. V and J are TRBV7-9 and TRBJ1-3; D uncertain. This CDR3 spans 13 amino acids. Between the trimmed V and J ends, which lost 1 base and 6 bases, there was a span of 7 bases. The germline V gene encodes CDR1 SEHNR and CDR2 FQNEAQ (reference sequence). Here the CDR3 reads CASSLGLANTIYF. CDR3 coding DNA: TGTGCCAGCAGCTTAGGACTTGCAAACACCATATATTTT.

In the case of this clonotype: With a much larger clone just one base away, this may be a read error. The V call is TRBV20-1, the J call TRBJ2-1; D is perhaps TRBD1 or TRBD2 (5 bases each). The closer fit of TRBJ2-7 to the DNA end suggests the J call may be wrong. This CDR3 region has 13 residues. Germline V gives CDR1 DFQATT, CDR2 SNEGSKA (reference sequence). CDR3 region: CSAPRDANNEQYF. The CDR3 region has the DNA TGCAGTGCTCCCCGGGACGCTAACAATGAGCAGTACTTC.

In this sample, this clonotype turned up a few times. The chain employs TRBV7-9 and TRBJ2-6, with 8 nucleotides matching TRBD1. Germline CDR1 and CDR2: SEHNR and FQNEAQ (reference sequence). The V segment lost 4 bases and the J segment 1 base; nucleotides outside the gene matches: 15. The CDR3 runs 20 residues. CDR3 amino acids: CASSSPKMGDRNSGANVLTF. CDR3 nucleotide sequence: TGTGCCAGCAGCTCCCCCAAGATGGGGGACAGGAATTCTGGGGCCAACGTCCTGACTTTC.

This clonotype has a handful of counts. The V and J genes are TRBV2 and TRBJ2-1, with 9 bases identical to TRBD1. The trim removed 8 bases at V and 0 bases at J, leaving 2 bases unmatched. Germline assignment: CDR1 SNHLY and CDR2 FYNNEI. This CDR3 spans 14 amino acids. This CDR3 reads CASGTGSSYNEQFF. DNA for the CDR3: TGTGCCAGCGGGACAGGGAGCTCCTACAATGAGCAGTTCTTC.

CDR3 sequence: CASSLTRHEQFF. CDR3 nucleotides: TGTGCCAGCAGCCTTACTAGGCATGAGCAGTTCTTC. The chain has TRBV6-2 or TRBV6-3 and TRBJ2-1; D perhaps matches TRBD2 (5 bases). The length of the CDR3 is 12 residues. V lost 6 bases, J lost 8 bases, and 11 bases lay in between. CDR1 and CDR2 from the germline V gene are MNHEY and SVGEGT.

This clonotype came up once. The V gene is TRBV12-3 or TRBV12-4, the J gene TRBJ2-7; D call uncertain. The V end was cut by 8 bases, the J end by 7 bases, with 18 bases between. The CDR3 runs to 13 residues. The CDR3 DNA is TGTGCCAGCCGTGTGGCGGTGTACAATGAGCAGTACTTC. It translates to CASRVAVYNEQYF.

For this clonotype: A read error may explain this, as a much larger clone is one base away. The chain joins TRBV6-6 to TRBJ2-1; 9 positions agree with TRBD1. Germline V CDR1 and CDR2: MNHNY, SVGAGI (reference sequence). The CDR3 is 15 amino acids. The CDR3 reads CASSRRDRVREEQLF. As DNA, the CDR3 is TGTGCCAGCAGTAGGAGGGACAGGGTACGGGAGGAGCAGCTCTTC.

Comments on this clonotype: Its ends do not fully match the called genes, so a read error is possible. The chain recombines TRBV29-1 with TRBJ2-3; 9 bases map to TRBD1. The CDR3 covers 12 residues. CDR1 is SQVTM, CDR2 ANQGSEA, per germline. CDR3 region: CSVGDRDRAQCF. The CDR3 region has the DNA TGCAGCGTTGGGGACAGGGACCGTGCGCAGTGTTTT.